The text below deals with one T cell receptor (beta chain). Method: immunoSEQ multiplex PCR; TCRdb's copy keeps in-frame clones and lacks some. The top ten clones hold 15% to 20% of a sample with approximately 160,000 clones, more than 90% of them seen once. The sample originates from a study of blood T cell repertoires in COVID-19. About the research overall: Spain, Italy and the United States supplied samples that represented acute and convalescent COVID-19. PBMCs, B-cell-depleted T cells, or T cells provided the cDNA or gDNA that made up the material.

The TCR sequence derives from a man between 60 and 70 years old with active or convalescent COVID-19. The sample taken for sequencing was peripheral blood.

The CDR3 bases are TGTGCCAGCAGTACAGGGCAGGGGGCCTCACCCCTCCACTTT. As protein: CASSTGQGASPLHF. The chain has TRBV27 and TRBJ1-6, with 8 bases lining up with TRBD1. The CDR3 spans 14 residues. The germline V gene has CDR1 MNHEY and CDR2 SMNVEV (reference sequence). Trimming removed 5 bases from V and 10 bases from J; junction bases left unmatched: 7.